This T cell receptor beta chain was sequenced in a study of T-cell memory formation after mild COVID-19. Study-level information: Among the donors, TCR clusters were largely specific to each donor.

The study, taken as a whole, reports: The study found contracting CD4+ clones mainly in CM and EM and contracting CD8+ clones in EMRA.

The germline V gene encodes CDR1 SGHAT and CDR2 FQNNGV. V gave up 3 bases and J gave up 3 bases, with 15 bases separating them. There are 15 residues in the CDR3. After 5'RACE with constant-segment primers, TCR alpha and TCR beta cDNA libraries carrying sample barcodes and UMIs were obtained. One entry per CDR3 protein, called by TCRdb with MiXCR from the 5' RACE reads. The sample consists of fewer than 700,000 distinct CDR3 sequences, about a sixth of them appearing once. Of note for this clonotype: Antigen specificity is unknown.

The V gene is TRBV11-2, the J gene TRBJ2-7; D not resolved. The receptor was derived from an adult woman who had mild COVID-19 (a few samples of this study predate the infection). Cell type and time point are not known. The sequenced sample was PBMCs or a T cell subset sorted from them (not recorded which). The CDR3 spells CASSFFQVPFYEQYF. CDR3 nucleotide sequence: TGTGCCAGCAGCTTTTTTCAGGTTCCCTTCTACGAGCAGTACTTC.